The 12 T cell receptor beta chains in this list originate from one sample, sequenced in a study of blood T cell repertoires in COVID-19. Repertoires were generated with immunoSEQ multiplex PCR, while TCRdb's copy carries only in-frame clones and drops some. The table records about 270,000 clones, 80% to 90% of them present only once. The sequenced material came from PBMCs or T cells enriched from blood (not recorded which). The receptors were gathered from a woman aged 25-40 years with acute COVID-19.

This CDR3 reads CASSFSAGGGSYNEQFF. The CDR3 nucleotides are TGTGCCAGCAGTTTTTCAGCGGGAGGCGGGTCCTACAATGAGCAGTTCTTC. The chain carries TRBV28 and TRBJ2-1, with 9 positions matching TRBD2. The germline V gene has CDR1 MDHEN and CDR2 SYDVKM. V shed 3 bases and J 1 base; nucleotides not matched to a gene: 7. The CDR3 is 17 amino acids.

The chain carries TRBV28 and TRBJ1-2; 8 bases match TRBD1. Trimming removed 5 bases from V and 8 bases from J; junction bases left unmatched: 10. Germline V lookup: CDR1 MDHEN, CDR2 SYDVKM. The CDR3 consists of 14 residues. The CDR3 is CASSLPSGGDGYTF. The CDR3 DNA reads as TGTGCCAGCAGTCTACCGTCAGGGGGCGACGGCTACACCTTC.

The chain carries TRBV5-4 and TRBJ2-7; 10 nucleotides match TRBD2. Germline CDR1 reads SGHNT; CDR2 reads YYREEE (reference sequence). V shed 4 bases, J shed 7 bases, and the junction held 5 bases outside the gene matches. The CDR3 runs 13 residues. The CDR3 region is CASSLAGVGEQYF. The CDR3 coding sequence is TGTGCCAGCAGCCTAGCGGGAGTCGGTGAGCAGTACTTC. The full variable domain, with the rest looked up from reference TRBV5-4 and TRBJ2-7, is ETGVTQSPTHLIKTRGQQVTLRCSSQSGHNTVSWYQQALGQGPQFIFQYYREEENGRGNFPPRFSGLQFPNYSSELNVNALELDDSALYLCASSLAGVGEQYFGPGTRLTVT.

V and J are TRBV28 and TRBJ2-7; D not certain. Trimming pared 7 bases from V and 0 bases from J, leaving 16 bases between. The germline V gene encodes CDR1 MDHEN and CDR2 SYDVKM. This CDR3 spans 15 amino acids. CDR3 region: CASKEVAEYSYEQYF. DNA of the CDR3: TGTGCCAGCAAAGAAGTCGCGGAATACTCCTACGAGCAGTACTTC.

The chain is built from TRBV4-1 and TRBJ2-7; TRBD1 agrees at 8 bases. V lost 4 bases and J lost 6; bases outside the gene matches: 8. CDR3 size: 14 residues. The germline CDR1 and CDR2 sequences are MGHRA and YSYEKL. The DNA for the CDR3 is TGCGCCAGCAGCCCAGAGAGGGACAGGAGCGAGCAGTACTTC. Translation: CASSPERDRSEQYF.

This chain links TRBV5-6 with TRBJ1-1; 7 bases line up with TRBD1. CDR3 length: 15 amino acids. Germline CDR1 is SGHDT and CDR2 is YYEEEE. Trimming removed 4 bases from V and 0 bases from J; junction bases left unmatched: 6. The CDR3 is CASSPRTGMNTEAFF. As DNA, the CDR3 is TGTGCCAGCAGCCCCCGGACAGGTATGAACACTGAAGCTTTCTTT. The full variable domain, completed using reference TRBV5-6 and TRBJ1-1, is DAGVTQSPTHLIKTRGQQVTLRCSPKSGHDTVSWYQQALGQGPQFIFQYYEEEERQRGNFPDRFSGHQFPNYSSELNVNALLLGDSALYLCASSPRTGMNTEAFFGQGTRLTVV.

The V gene is TRBV29-1, the J gene TRBJ2-3; 8 bases align to TRBD2. The CDR3 is made up of 17 amino acids. With V trimmed by 4 bases and J by 10 bases, 22 bases remained unmatched. In germline, CDR1 is SQVTM, CDR2 ANQGSEA. This CDR3 reads CSVVGGDSRKGEQPQYF. CDR3 sequence (DNA): TGCAGCGTTGTCGGGGGGGACTCCAGGAAAGGAGAGCAGCCGCAGTATTTT.

The J gene is TRBJ2-7, the V gene TRBV10-3, with D possibly being TRBD1 (7 bases). Germline loops: CDR1 ENHRY, CDR2 SYGVKD. Trimming took 2 bases from V and 2 from J, leaving 25 bases between them. The CDR3 covers 19 residues. CDR3 residues: CAISEASSVRQGGPYEQYF. CDR3 coding DNA: TGTGCCATCAGTGAGGCGAGTTCCGTAAGGCAGGGGGGTCCCTACGAGCAGTACTTC.

The chain recombines TRBV4-1 with TRBJ1-5; no clear D gene. Germline V lookup: CDR1 MGHRA, CDR2 YSYEKL. The V end was cut by 1 base, the J end by 4 bases, with 11 bases between. This CDR3 contains 15 residues. In DNA form, the CDR3 reads TGCGCCAGCAGCCAAGGCCGGGTCCTTAATCAGCCCCAGCATTTT. Residues: CASSQGRVLNQPQHF.

The V and J genes are TRBV27 and TRBJ2-2; 7 bases align to TRBD2. V shed 3 bases, J shed 6 bases, and the junction held 13 bases outside the gene matches. The germline V gene has CDR1 MNHEY and CDR2 SMNVEV (reference sequence). CDR3 length: 17 amino acids. This CDR3 is CASSFQVRDYVPGELFF. As DNA, the CDR3 is TGTGCCAGCAGTTTCCAAGTCCGGGACTACGTCCCCGGGGAGCTGTTTTTT.

The chain employs TRBV27 and TRBJ2-1, with a tentative D call TRBD2 (5 bases). Trimming shortened V by 6 bases and J by 0 bases, and 12 bases separated the two germline ends. This CDR3 spans 15 amino acids. CDR1 and CDR2 from the germline V gene are MNHEY and SMNVEV (reference sequence). The CDR3 here is CASRLGSGSYNEQFF. As DNA, the CDR3 is TGTGCCAGCAGACTAGGGAGTGGCTCCTACAATGAGCAGTTCTTC.

The chain carries TRBV4-1 and TRBJ2-7, with D unresolved. Germline V gene sequence: CDR1 MGHRA, CDR2 YSYEKL. With 0 bases removed from V and 5 bases from J, the gap between germline ends came to 20 bases. The CDR3 is made up of 17 amino acids. The CDR3 protein is CASSQEREYAGFHEQYF. The CDR3 nucleotides are TGCGCCAGCAGCCAAGAACGTGAGTACGCAGGTTTCCACGAGCAGTACTTC.